This TCR beta chain was captured in a study of T cells expressing NK-cell markers. About the research overall: The authors sequenced eight donors, of whom seven were HCMV-seropositive and one was seronegative. Study-wide findings and caveats: In a group of 5 to 7 donors, dominant NKG2C+ clonotypes represented roughly 1.0-7.0% of CD8+ T cells.

Each CDR3 protein gets one entry in TCRdb, which reprocessed the 5' RACE reads and gives no DNA. With 300,000 to 500,000 distinct CDR3 sequences in the sample, the ten largest clones hold around 11%. Concerning this clonotype itself: Its antigen is unknown.

The CDR3 length is 13 residues. The V gene's germline CDR1 is SEHNR and CDR2 FQNEAQ (reference sequence). This TCR came from a woman aged 45-65 years in good health. The chain employs TRBV7-9 and TRBJ2-7. Sequencing input: blood T cells: a sorted CD56 or NKG2C T cell subset, CD4+ or CD8+ T cells, or bulk PBMC T cells (not recorded which). The CDR3: CASSLEFDYEQYF. The variable domain in full, completed from reference TRBV7-9 and TRBJ2-7, reads DTGVSQNPRHKITKRGQNVTFRCDPISEHNRLYWYRQTLGQGPEFLTYFQNEAQLEKSRLLSDRFSAERPKGSFSTLEIQRTEQGDSAMYLCASSLEFDYEQYFGPGTRLTVT.